Presented here are 18 T cell receptor beta chains from one specimen sequenced in a study of neoadjuvant nivolumab and ipilimumab in lung cancer. TCRdb's copy holds only in-frame clones and misses some; the assay was immunoSEQ multiplex PCR. The table shows around 4,600 clones, with roughly 76% occurring only once. This material consisted of normal lung tissue adjacent to the tumor, taken after neoadjuvant nivolumab, alone or with ipilimumab, at or shortly before surgery. These receptors were obtained from an adult with non-small cell lung cancer. Some clones in this sample may be carry-over from other donors' samples.

The V call is TRBV27, the J call TRBJ1-2, with D tentatively TRBD1 (6 bases). Germline assignment: CDR1 MNHEY and CDR2 SMNVEV (reference sequence). Trimming took off 2 bases at V and 6 bases at J, with 13 bases between the two ends. The CDR3 is made up of 14 amino acids. The DNA of the CDR3 is TGTGCCAGCAGTTTAACGGCAGGGGTCGATGGCTACACCTTC. Protein product: CASSLTAGVDGYTF.

The rearrangement uses TRBV2 and TRBJ2-1; D possibly uses TRBD1 or TRBD2 (6 bases each). Trimming removed 6 bases at V and 0 bases at J, with 27 bases between. Germline lookup yields CDR1 SNHLY and CDR2 FYNNEI. The CDR3 covers 20 residues. The CDR3 loop is CASSGGGALTGQFSYNEQFF. CDR3 coding DNA: TGTGCCAGCAGCGGGGGTGGGGCTTTGACAGGACAGTTCTCCTACAATGAGCAGTTCTTC.

The sample holds one count of this clone. The rearrangement joins TRBV5-1 to TRBJ2-7; 8 bases line up with TRBD2. The CDR3 has 15 amino acids. The V and J ends lost 4 bases and 3 bases, in that order; junction bases with no gene match: 9. Germline values: CDR1 SGHRS, CDR2 YFSETQ. The CDR3 DNA reads as TGCGCCAGCAGCCTGGATACTAGCGGTATCTACGAGCAGTACTTC. Protein sequence: CASSLDTSGIYEQYF.

This chain uses TRBV6-5 with TRBJ1-1, with D possibly matching TRBD1 (5 bases). There are 13 residues in the CDR3. The germline CDR1 and CDR2 sequences are MNHEY and SVGAGI. The V end was cut by 6 bases, the J end by 7 bases, with 15 bases between. The CDR3 spells CASRILGGSEAFF. The CDR3 DNA follows: TGTGCCAGCAGGATCCTCGGGGGGAGTGAAGCTTTCTTT.

The chain carries TRBV11-2 and TRBJ2-1; perhaps TRBD2 as D (5 bases). The CDR3 has 17 amino acids. Per germline, CDR1 SGHAT and CDR2 FQNNGV. Trimming pared 5 bases from V and 0 bases from J, leaving 17 bases between. The CDR3 sequence: CASSQLSGLSSYNEQFF. The CDR3 bases are TGTGCCAGCAGCCAACTAAGCGGCCTAAGCTCCTACAATGAGCAGTTCTTC.

The rearrangement uses TRBV4-3 and TRBJ2-3, with unresolved D. CDR3 length: 14 residues. V gave up 0 bases and J gave up 2 bases, with 6 bases separating them. Germline assignment: CDR1 LGHNA and CDR2 YSLEER. Here the CDR3 reads CASSQDGYTDTQYF. The CDR3 DNA is TGCGCCAGCAGCCAAGATGGCTACACAGATACGCAGTATTTT.

The V and J genes are TRBV6-5 and TRBJ2-7, with unresolved D. Germline loops: CDR1 MNHEY, CDR2 SVGAGI. With 2 bases removed from V and 5 bases from J, the gap between germline ends came to 10 bases. This CDR3 spans 13 amino acids. As DNA, the CDR3 is TGTGCCAGCAGTTACCGGTCAGTTGACGAGCAGTACTTC. Its translation is CASSYRSVDEQYF.

The gene calls are TRBV4-1 and TRBJ2-7; 7 bases map to TRBD1. Trimming cost V 1 base and J 3 bases; bases outside gene matches: 3. The CDR3 loop spans 14 amino acids. The germline V gene has CDR1 MGHRA and CDR2 YSYEKL. CDR3 DNA: TGCGCCAGCAGCCAAGGAGCAGGGGGCTACGAGCAGTACTTC. This translates into CASSQGAGGYEQYF.

This chain uses TRBV6-5 with TRBJ2-5, with D tentatively TRBD2 (5 bases). CDR1 MNHEY and CDR2 SVGAGI come from the germline V gene. Trimming shortened V by 2 bases and J by 6 bases, and 10 bases separated the two germline ends. CDR3 length: 13 amino acids. Written as DNA, the CDR3 is TGTGCCAGCAGTTACGGTGGGAGAAAGACCCAGTACTTC. Translating gives CASSYGGRKTQYF.

The chain combines TRBV27 with TRBJ1-2; 10 nucleotides line up with TRBD1. Germline CDR1 reads MNHEY; CDR2 reads SMNVEV (reference sequence). The CDR3 length is 14 residues. The trim removed 6 bases at V and 8 bases at J, leaving 9 bases unmatched. The CDR3 DNA reads as TGTGCCAGCAGCGACGACAGGGGGCATGGAGGCTACACCTTC. Translating gives CASSDDRGHGGYTF.

This sequence joins TRBV5-1 and TRBJ1-2; tentatively, D is TRBD1 (5 bases). The germline CDR1 and CDR2 sequences are SGHRS and YFSETQ. Trimming cost V 0 bases and J 7 bases, with 13 bases left between them. The CDR3 runs 14 residues. The CDR3 sequence: CASSLEGSLSGYTF. In DNA form, the CDR3 reads TGCGCCAGCAGCTTGGAGGGGAGTTTGTCTGGCTACACCTTC.

As DNA, the CDR3 is TGTGCCAGCAGCCCCGGACAGCGGGAGGGAGCTGAGCAGTTCTTC. Amino acids: CASSPGQREGAEQFF. V usage is TRBV6-4 and J usage is TRBJ2-1; 10 bases match TRBD2. J lost 9 bases, V lost 6 bases, and 11 bases had no gene match. This CDR3 contains 15 residues. Germline CDR1 MRHNA, CDR2 SNTAGT.

The DNA of the CDR3 is TGTGCCAGCAGTGAACATGGACAGCTACGGGGGGGCTACACCTTC. It yields the protein CASSEHGQLRGGYTF. V and J are TRBV2 and TRBJ1-2; a possible D gene is TRBD1 (6 bases). The CDR3 is made up of 15 amino acids. V shed 2 bases and J shed 8 bases, with 18 bases lying between them. Germline values: CDR1 SNHLY, CDR2 FYNNEI.

The count of this clone is one. This chain links TRBV9 with TRBJ1-1; no definite D call. The ends were cut back, 0 bases at V and 0 bases at J, with 6 bases in the middle. CDR3 length: 14 residues. Germline CDR1 reads SGDLS; CDR2 reads YYNGEE. The CDR3 DNA follows: TGTGCCAGCAGCGTAGCTGGGCTGAACACTGAAGCTTTCTTT. Amino acids: CASSVAGLNTEAFF.

V and J are TRBV7-9 and TRBJ2-7; D gene unclear. CDR1 SEHNR and CDR2 FQNEAQ come from the germline V gene (reference sequence). The CDR3 extends over 12 amino acids. Trimming pared 4 bases from V and 0 bases from J, leaving 4 bases between. The CDR3 DNA reads as TGTGCCAGCAGCTCAACCTCCTACGAGCAGTACTTC. Translation gives CASSSTSYEQYF.

The rearrangement joins TRBV30 to TRBJ1-5; 7 bases are a match to TRBD1. Germline CDR1 reads GTSNPN; CDR2 reads SVGIG (reference sequence). The V and J ends lost 1 base and 5 bases, in that order; junction bases with no gene match: 2. This CDR3 has 13 amino acids. This chain's CDR3 is CAWSDRGDQPQHF. DNA for the CDR3: TGTGCCTGGAGTGACAGGGGCGATCAGCCCCAGCATTTT.

The chain joins TRBV5-4 to TRBJ1-2; D is perhaps TRBD1 (5 bases). The germline CDR1 and CDR2 sequences are SGHNT and YYREEE (reference sequence). V gave up 5 bases and J gave up 3 bases, with 14 bases separating them. This CDR3 spans 14 amino acids. The CDR3 is CASRPRGRDYGYTF. The CDR3 DNA is TGTGCCAGCAGACCCCGGGGCCGAGACTATGGCTACACCTTC.

This sequence joins TRBV13 and TRBJ2-6; TRBD1 matches at 7 bases. The CDR3 is 16 residues long. The junction had 3 bases not matched to a gene; V was cut back by 4 bases and J by 0 bases. Germline CDR1 PRHDT, CDR2 FYEKMQ (reference sequence). The CDR3 DNA follows: TGTGCCAGCAGCTCGGACAGGCGCTCTGGGGCCAACGTCCTGACTTTC. Translated, it gives CASSSDRRSGANVLTF.